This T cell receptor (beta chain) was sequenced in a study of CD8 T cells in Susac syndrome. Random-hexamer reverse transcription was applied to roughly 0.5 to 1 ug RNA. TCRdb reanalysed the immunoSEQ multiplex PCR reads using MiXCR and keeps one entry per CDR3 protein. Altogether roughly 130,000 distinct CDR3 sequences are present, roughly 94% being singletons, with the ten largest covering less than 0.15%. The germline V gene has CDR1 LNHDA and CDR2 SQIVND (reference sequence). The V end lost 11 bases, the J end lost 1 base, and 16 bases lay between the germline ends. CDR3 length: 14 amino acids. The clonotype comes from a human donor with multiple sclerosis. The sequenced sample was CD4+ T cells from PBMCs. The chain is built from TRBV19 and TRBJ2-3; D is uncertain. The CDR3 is CARVTQARTDTQYF. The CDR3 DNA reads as TGTGCCCGAGTGACTCAGGCTCGCACAGATACGCAGTATTTT.